This T cell receptor beta chain was observed in a study of control samples from healthy donors and cancer patients. The CDR3 sequence is 15 residues long. Germline assignment: CDR1 MNHEY and CDR2 SVGEGT. Trimming removed 2 bases at V and 4 bases at J, with 12 bases between. Clones were read by immunoSEQ multiplex PCR, and TCRdb kept only the in-frame ones, dropping some. This repertoire shows about 120,000 clones, about 89% found once; its top ten account for 30% to 40%. This receptor was obtained from a man aged 50 to 59 in good health. Sequencing was performed on blood. V is TRBV6-2 or TRBV6-3 and J is TRBJ1-5; D is possibly TRBD1 (6 bases). CDR3 bases: TGTGCCAGCAGTTACGACAGGCCTACAAATCAGCCCCAGCATTTT. Its translation: CASSYDRPTNQPQHF.